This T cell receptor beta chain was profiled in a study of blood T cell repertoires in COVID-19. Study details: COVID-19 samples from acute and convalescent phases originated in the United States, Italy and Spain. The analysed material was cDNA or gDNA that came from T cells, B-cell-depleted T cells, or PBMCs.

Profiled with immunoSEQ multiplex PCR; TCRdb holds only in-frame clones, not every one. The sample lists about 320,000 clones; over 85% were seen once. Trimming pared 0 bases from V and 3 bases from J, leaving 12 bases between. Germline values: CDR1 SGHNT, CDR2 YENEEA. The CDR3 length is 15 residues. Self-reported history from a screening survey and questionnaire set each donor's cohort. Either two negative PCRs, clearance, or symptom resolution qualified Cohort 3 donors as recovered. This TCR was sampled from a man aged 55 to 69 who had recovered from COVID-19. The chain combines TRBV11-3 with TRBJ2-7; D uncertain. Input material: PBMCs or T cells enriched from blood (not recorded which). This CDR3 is CASSLDSAGNYEQYF. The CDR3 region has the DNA TGTGCCAGCAGCTTAGATTCGGCAGGAAACTACGAGCAGTACTTC.